This T cell receptor (delta chain) is from a study of TRDV2 sequences in healthy donors (dated by TCRdb to about 2020). With respect to the entire study: Approximately 18 single-cell-derived gamma9delta2 T cell clones spanning the full range of antitumor activity were TCR-sequenced and traced within the bulk repertoire.

Overall study outcomes, separate from this receptor: TCRdelta clonotypes of several highly reactive clones appeared rare, being undetectable in the bulk sequencing data of their donors. The observed TCRdelta repertoires were strongly focused, but the frequency of each clonotype showed no correlation with the antitumor functional potential of the corresponding clone.

CDR1 and CDR2 are read off the germline V gene as GEAIGNYY and EKD. Deletion took 3 bases off V and 3 bases off J, with a span of 10 bases between the germline ends. The CDR3 measures 13 amino acids from cysteine to phenylalanine. Just the 39-base CDR3 DNA is kept, in frame starting at base 1. The library was produced with PCR. The instrument given in TCRdb is Illumina MiSeq. The study's processing was this. When TRDV repertoire clonotype frequencies were reported, any clonotype that had only a single read was left out. Clones were re-identified by TCRdb from the public reads with CATT, and rows with the same DNA were merged. The V and J calls, along with clone size, are taken from TCRdb and not from the paper's own processing. In all, the sample holds over 2,000 delta-chain clones, and 63% of those were seen once. 14% of the sample rests with the top ten. Bulk sequencing of complete TCR delta chain (Vdelta2) repertoires was performed to track the frequency of functionally characterized gamma9delta2 T cell clones. The Dutch blood bank supplied purchased peripheral blood from anonymous healthy donors. gamma9delta2 T cells analyzed in the study originated from peripheral blood of healthy donors.

Of note for this clone: Its binding antigen is unknown. Within one base of it there is no much larger clone, and no base qualities were kept.

The sample consisted of Vd2+ gamma-delta T cells from blood. Sample cell subset or site, as interpreted from the label and publication: TCR Vdelta2-expressing (gamma9delta2) T cells. The chain is assembled from TRDV2 and TRDJ1, with an unclear D gene assignment. This receptor was identified in a human donor in good health. The sequence in DNA is TGTGCCTGTGACTCAATCGGCCCCGATAAACTCATCTTT. The resulting protein is CACDSIGPDKLIF.